The clone carrying this T cell receptor (beta chain) was seen a few times. The antigen is unknown. The data were obtained in a study of blood T cells in healthy people across ages. Points from the study as a whole: Donor CMV infection status was unknown, possibly confounding age-related changes in expanded clonotypes. Diversity figures derived from one million T cells were judged to underestimate the true value.

Then a second PCR, running roughly 7 to 11 cycles, was carried out with a sample-barcoded 5' primer and a J-beta primer mix. Sequencing recovered at least 2.5 million CDR3-containing paired-end reads from each sample. TCRdb processed the 5' RACE reads anew with MiXCR; each CDR3 protein has one entry. The repertoire holds some 1.5 million distinct CDR3 sequences, approximately 39% seen once, with roughly 3.7% in the top ten. The receptor was derived from a young woman in good health. Sequencing was done on a sample of blood.

The CDR3 sequence is CASSGWPEVTSSYNEQFF. CDR3 bases: TGTGCCAGCAGTGGTTGGCCTGAAGTCACCAGCTCCTACAATGAGCAGTTCTTC. The J gene is TRBJ2-1, the V gene TRBV28; D gene uncertain. Germline V gene sequence: CDR1 MDHEN, CDR2 SYDVKM. The CDR3 length is 18 residues. V was clipped by 5 bases and J by 0 bases, with 20 bases between them.